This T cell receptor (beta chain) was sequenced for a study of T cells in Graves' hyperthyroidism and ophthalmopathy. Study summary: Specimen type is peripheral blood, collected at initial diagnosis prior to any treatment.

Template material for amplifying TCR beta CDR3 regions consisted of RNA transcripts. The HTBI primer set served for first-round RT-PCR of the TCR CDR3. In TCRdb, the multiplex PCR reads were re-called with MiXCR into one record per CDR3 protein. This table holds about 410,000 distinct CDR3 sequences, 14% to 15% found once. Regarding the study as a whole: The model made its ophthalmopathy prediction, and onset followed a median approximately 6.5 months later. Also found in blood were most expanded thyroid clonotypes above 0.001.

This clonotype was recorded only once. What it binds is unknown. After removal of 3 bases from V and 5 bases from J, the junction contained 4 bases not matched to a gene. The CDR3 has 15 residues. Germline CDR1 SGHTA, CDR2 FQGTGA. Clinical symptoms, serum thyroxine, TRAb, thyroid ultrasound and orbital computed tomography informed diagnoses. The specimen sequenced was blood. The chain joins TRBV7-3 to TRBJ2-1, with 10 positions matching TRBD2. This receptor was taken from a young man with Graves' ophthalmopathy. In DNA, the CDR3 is TGTGCCAGCAGCTTCCTAGCGGGAGCCCACAATGAGCAGTTCTTC. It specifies CASSFLAGAHNEQFF.